This entry concerns a single TCR beta chain. Its antigen is unknown. While the first cohort had about 610 subjects, the donors belonged to the separate validation cohort of roughly 130 subjects. The V and J ends lost 4 bases and 0 bases respectively, with 7 bases between them. The germline V gene has CDR1 SQVTM and CDR2 ANQGSEA. There are 12 residues in the CDR3. Profiling relied on immunoSEQ multiplex PCR, and the TCRdb table lists in-frame clones only, not all of them. The sample includes more than 65,000 clones, roughly 93% of them seen just once. The data were taken from a study of cytomegalovirus exposure and HLA in healthy donors. Study-wide findings and caveats: The study flagged around 150 TCR beta chains as cytomegalovirus-associated. Published work reported that the classifier diagnosed cytomegalovirus status with high specificity and sensitivity.

Input material: PBMCs. The source is a man aged 18 to 30 in good health and CMV-seronegative. The J gene is TRBJ2-7, the V gene TRBV29-1, with D maybe TRBD2 (5 bases). The CDR3 is CSVVGSSYEQYF. The CDR3 DNA follows: TGCAGCGTTGTAGGGAGCTCCTACGAGCAGTACTTC.